Below are 7 T cell receptor beta chains sequenced from a single sample in a study of CD8 T cells in Susac syndrome. RNA totalling about 0.5 to 1 ug underwent reverse transcription with random hexamers. A single record per CDR3 protein comes from TCRdb applying MiXCR to the immunoSEQ multiplex PCR reads. Of 200,000 or so distinct CDR3 sequences in the sample, about 95% were seen once. Sequencing was performed on CD4+ T cells from PBMCs. These receptors were collected from a human donor with multiple sclerosis.

This clonotype was found once. The chain carries TRBV6-6 and TRBJ1-5; 8 positions agree with TRBD1. The CDR3 has 16 amino acids. From germline, CDR1 is MNHNY and CDR2 SVGAGI (reference sequence). Trimming took 4 bases from V and 2 from J; bases not matched to a gene: 7. The CDR3 DNA reads as TGTGCCAGCAGTTCCAGGGGGCGTGGGGGCAATCAGCCCCAGCATTTT. Translated: CASSSRGRGGNQPQHF.

The V gene is TRBV29-1, the J gene TRBJ1-4; the D gene is possibly TRBD1 (6 bases). The germline V gene has CDR1 SQVTM and CDR2 ANQGSEA. V lost 0 bases and J 3 bases, leaving 8 bases between the germline ends. The CDR3 length is 14 residues. The CDR3 DNA reads as TGCAGCGTTGAAGAGGGGGCGGCTAATGAAAAACTGTTTTTT. This sequence encodes CSVEEGAANEKLFF.

J is TRBJ2-6 and V is TRBV7-9; D is ambiguous. The length of the CDR3 is 14 residues. Germline V gene lookup returns CDR1 SEHNR and CDR2 FQNEAQ (reference sequence). Deletions cut 7 bases from V and 0 bases from J, with 7 bases between. The chain's CDR3 is CASIPVSGANVLTF. DNA for the CDR3: TGTGCCAGCATCCCCGTCTCTGGGGCCAACGTCCTGACTTTC.

V and J are TRBV3-1 and TRBJ2-7; D is unresolved. The germline V and J ends were trimmed by 4 bases and 1 base, with 8 bases remaining between them. CDR3 length equals 13 residues. Germline V lookup: CDR1 LGHDT, CDR2 YNNKEL (reference sequence). The DNA for the CDR3 is TGTGCCAGCAGCCCCCAGGTTTCCTACGAGCAGTACTTC. Amino acids: CASSPQVSYEQYF.

The chain employs TRBV6-5 and TRBJ1-5; 8 positions agree with TRBD1. Unmatched junction bases numbered 8, after V lost 4 bases and J lost 0 bases. The CDR3 runs to 17 residues. From germline, CDR1 is MNHEY and CDR2 SVGAGI. The CDR3 sequence: CASSSSDRAFSNQPQHF. CDR3 coding DNA: TGTGCCAGCAGTTCATCGGACAGGGCTTTTAGCAATCAGCCCCAGCATTTT.

The chain couples TRBV30 to TRBJ1-5; a possible D gene is TRBD1 (6 bases). The CDR3 runs to 13 residues. Germline CDR1 reads GTSNPN; CDR2 reads SVGIG (reference sequence). Trimming left V 1 base short and J 6 bases short, with 10 bases between. CDR3 DNA sequence: TGTGCCTGGAGTGAGGGGGGGGCTCAGCCCCAGCATTTT. It is translated as CAWSEGGAQPQHF.

The V gene is TRBV20-1, the J gene TRBJ1-4, with D hard to call. Germline loops: CDR1 DFQATT, CDR2 SNEGSKA (reference sequence). The CDR3 has 11 amino acids. Trimming cost V 3 bases and J 6 bases, with 5 bases left between them. For the CDR3, the DNA is TGCAGTGCTAGTGGGGATGAAAAACTGTTTTTT. Amino acid sequence: CSASGDEKLFF.